This TCR beta chain was identified in a study of blood T cell repertoires in COVID-19. Study-wide background: Both acute and convalescent COVID-19 samples were obtained from the United States, Italy and Spain.

V gave up 9 bases and J gave up 4 bases, with 10 bases separating them. The CDR3 spans 12 residues. From germline, CDR1 is MNHNY and CDR2 SVGAGI (reference sequence). This table comes from immunoSEQ multiplex PCR, and its TCRdb copy is limited to in-frame clones, with some not included. The table records 300,000 to 400,000 clones, roughly 89% of them present only once. The chain couples TRBV6-6 to TRBJ1-3, with D possibly being TRBD1 (6 bases). The sequencing input was peripheral blood. The source of this sequence is a young man with COVID-19, enrolled during active disease. In DNA, the CDR3 is TGTGCCAGTACAGGGACCGGAAACACCATATATTTT. Translating gives CASTGTGNTIYF.